In its sample, the clone carrying this T cell receptor (beta chain) was seen a few times. Authors' methods: Amplifying reference gene primers gave estimates of nucleated cell counts. Clones were sequenced by immunoSEQ multiplex PCR, and TCRdb holds only the in-frame ones, with some missing. V, J and clone size are taken as reported in that table, and D and trimming were inferred from the DNA itself. The table has 60,000 to 65,000 clones, roughly 72% seen once. A Seattle source enrolled patients during active infection and followed them longitudinally. The entry originates in a study of blood T cell repertoires in COVID-19. Study-wide background: Samples of COVID-19 (acute and convalescent) were obtained from the United States, Italy and Spain. PBMCs, B-cell-depleted T cells, or T cells were the source of the cDNA or gDNA that made up the material.

Germline V gene lookup returns CDR1 MDHEN and CDR2 SYDVKM. This CDR3 is built from 14 residues. The V segment lost 5 bases and the J segment 10 bases; nucleotides outside the gene matches: 8. The V call is TRBV28, the J call TRBJ1-6; TRBD1 matches at 7 bases. Sequences were obtained from peripheral blood. The TCR originated in a woman in her seventies with COVID-19, enrolled during active disease. The CDR3 region has the DNA TGTGCCAGCAGTAATCCGACAGGGCAGTCACCCCTCCACTTT. This gives the protein CASSNPTGQSPLHF.